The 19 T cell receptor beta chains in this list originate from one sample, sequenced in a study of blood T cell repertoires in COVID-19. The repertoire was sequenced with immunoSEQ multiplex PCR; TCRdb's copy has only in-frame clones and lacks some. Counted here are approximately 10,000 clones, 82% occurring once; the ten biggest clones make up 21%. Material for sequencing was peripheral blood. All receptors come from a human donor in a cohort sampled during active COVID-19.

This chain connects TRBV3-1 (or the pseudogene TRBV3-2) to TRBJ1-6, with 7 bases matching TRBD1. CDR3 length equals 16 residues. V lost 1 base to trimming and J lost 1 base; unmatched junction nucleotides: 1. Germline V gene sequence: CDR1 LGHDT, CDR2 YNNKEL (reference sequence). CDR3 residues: CASSQAGGSYNSPLHF. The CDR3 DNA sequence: TGTGCCAGCAGCCAAGCAGGGGGGTCCTATAATTCACCCCTCCACTTT.

For the CDR3, the DNA is TGCGCCAGCAGAAAACAGGGGGAATCCTACGAGCAGTACTTC. Encoded protein: CASRKQGESYEQYF. The rearrangement uses TRBV10-1 and TRBJ2-7, with 8 bases lining up with TRBD1. V trimming: 6 bases; J trimming: 1 base; junction bases outside the gene matches: 5. CDR1 and CDR2 from the germline V gene are WNHNN and SYGVQD (reference sequence). The CDR3 totals 14 residues.

As DNA, the CDR3 is TGTGCCAGCAGTTACCGGACAGGGCCAAATGAAAAACTGTTTTTT. Residues: CASSYRTGPNEKLFF. This chain links TRBV6-6 with TRBJ1-4; 8 bases agree with TRBD1. V shed 2 bases, J shed 5 bases, and the junction held 4 bases outside the gene matches. Germline CDR1 reads MNHNY; CDR2 reads SVGAGI (reference sequence). There are 15 residues in the CDR3.

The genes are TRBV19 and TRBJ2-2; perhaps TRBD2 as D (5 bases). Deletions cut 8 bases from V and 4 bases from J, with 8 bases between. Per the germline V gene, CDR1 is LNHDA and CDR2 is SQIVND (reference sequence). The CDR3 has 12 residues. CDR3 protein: CASGGFTGELFF. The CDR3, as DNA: TGTGCCAGTGGAGGCTTCACCGGGGAGCTGTTTTTT.

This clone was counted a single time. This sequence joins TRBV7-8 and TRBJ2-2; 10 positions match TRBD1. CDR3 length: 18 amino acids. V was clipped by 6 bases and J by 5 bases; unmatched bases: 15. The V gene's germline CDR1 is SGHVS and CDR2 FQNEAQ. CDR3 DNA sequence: TGTGCCAGCAGACCGTGGGGCAAGACAGGGGGCTTTACCGGGGAGCTGTTTTTT. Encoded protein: CASRPWGKTGGFTGELFF.

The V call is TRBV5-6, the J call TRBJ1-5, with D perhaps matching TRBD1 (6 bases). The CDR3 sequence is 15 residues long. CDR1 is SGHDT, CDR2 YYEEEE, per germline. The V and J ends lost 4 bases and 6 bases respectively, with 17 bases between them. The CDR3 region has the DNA TGTGCCAGCAGCACCATGGGGGGGCGCGGTCAGCCCCAGCATTTT. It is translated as CASSTMGGRGQPQHF. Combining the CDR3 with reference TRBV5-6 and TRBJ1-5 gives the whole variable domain DAGVTQSPTHLIKTRGQQVTLRCSPKSGHDTVSWYQQALGQGPQFIFQYYEEEERQRGNFPDRFSGHQFPNYSSELNVNALLLGDSALYLCASSTMGGRGQPQHFGDGTRLSIL.

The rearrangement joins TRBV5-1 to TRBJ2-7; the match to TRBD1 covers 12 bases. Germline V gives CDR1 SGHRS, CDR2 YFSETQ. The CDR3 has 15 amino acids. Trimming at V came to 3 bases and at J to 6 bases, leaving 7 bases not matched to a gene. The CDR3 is CASSSPGQGAVEQYF. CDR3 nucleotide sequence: TGCGCCAGCAGCTCTCCGGGACAGGGGGCGGTCGAGCAGTACTTC.

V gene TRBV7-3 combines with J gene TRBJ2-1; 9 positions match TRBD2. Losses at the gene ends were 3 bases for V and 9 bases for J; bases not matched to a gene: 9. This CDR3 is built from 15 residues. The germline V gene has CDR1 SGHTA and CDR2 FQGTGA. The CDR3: CASSLQSSGVGEQFF. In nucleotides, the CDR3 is TGTGCCAGCAGCTTGCAATCTAGCGGGGTCGGTGAGCAGTTCTTC.

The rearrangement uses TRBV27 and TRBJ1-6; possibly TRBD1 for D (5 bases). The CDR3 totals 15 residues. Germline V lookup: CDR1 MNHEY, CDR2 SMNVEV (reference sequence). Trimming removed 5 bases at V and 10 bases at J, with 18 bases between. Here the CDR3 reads CASSGASRRKSPLHF. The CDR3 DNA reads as TGTGCCAGCAGTGGGGCCAGCAGGCGAAAGTCACCCCTCCACTTT.

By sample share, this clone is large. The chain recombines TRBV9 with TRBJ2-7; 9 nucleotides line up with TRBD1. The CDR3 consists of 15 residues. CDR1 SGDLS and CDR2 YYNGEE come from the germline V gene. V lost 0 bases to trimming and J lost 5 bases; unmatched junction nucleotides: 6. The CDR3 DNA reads TGTGCCAGCAGCGTAGAGGACAGGGGATTCGACGAGCAGTACTTC. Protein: CASSVEDRGFDEQYF.

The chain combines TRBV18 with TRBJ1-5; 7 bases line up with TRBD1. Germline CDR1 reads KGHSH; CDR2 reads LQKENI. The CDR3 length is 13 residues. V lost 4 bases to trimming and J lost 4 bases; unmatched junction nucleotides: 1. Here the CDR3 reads CASSLTGNQPQHF. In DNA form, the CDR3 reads TGTGCCAGCTCACTGACAGGGAATCAGCCCCAGCATTTT. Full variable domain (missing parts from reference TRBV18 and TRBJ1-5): NAGVMQNPRHLVRRRGQEARLRCSPMKGHSHVYWYRQLPEEGLKFMVYLQKENIIDESGMPKERFSAEFPKEGPSILRIQQVVRGDSAAYFCASSLTGNQPQHFGDGTRLSIL.

CDR3 DNA sequence: TGTGCCAGCAGCCACAGCTCGGCAGGGGGCTACGAGCAGTACTTC. Residues: CASSHSSAGGYEQYF. The chain uses TRBV7-2 and TRBJ2-7, with TRBD1 matching 7 bases. V lost 5 bases and J lost 3; bases outside the gene matches: 10. Germline lookup yields CDR1 SGHTA and CDR2 FQGNSA. The CDR3 is 15 amino acids.

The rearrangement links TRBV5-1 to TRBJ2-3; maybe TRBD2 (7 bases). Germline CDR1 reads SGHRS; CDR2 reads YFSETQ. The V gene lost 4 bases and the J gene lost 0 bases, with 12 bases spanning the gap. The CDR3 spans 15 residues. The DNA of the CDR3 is TGCGCCAGCAGCCCCGGGGGGCCTAGCACAGATACGCAGTATTTT. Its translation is CASSPGGPSTDTQYF.

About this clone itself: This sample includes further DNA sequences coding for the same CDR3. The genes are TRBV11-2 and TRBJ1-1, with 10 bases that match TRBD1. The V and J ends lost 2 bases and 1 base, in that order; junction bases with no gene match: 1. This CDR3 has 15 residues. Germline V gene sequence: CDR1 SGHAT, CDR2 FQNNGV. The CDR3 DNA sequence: TGTGCCAGCAGCTTACGGACAGGGGGGAACACTGAAGCTTTCTTT. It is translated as CASSLRTGGNTEAFF.

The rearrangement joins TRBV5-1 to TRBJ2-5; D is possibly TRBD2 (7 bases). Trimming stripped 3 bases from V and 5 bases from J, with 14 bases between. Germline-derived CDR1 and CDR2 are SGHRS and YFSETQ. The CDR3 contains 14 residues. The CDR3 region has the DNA TGCGCCAGCAGCTCGGTTCGGGGGGCGGAGACCCAGTACTTC. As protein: CASSSVRGAETQYF.

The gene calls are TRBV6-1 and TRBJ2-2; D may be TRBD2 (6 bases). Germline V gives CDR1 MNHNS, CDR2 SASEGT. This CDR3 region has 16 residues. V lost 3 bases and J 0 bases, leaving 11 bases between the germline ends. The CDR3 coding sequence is TGTGCCAGCAGTGACCCTAGCGCCGCGAACACCGGGGAGCTGTTTTTT. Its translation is CASSDPSAANTGELFF.

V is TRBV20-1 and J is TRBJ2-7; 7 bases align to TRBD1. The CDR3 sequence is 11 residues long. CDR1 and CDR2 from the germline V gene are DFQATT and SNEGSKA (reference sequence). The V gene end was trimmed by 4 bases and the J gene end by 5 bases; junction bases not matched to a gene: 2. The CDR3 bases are TGCAGTGCTAACAGGGGCCACGAGCAGTACTTC. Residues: CSANRGHEQYF.

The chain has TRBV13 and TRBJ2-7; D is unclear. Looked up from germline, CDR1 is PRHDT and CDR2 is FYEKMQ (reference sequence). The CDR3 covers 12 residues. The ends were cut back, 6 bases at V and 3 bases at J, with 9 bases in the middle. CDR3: CASSRRYYEQYF. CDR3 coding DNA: TGTGCCAGCAGTCGCCGGTACTACGAGCAGTACTTC.

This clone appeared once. This chain's CDR3 is CSASRDRGRTYGYTF. The CDR3 DNA follows: TGCAGTGCTAGTCGGGACAGGGGGCGAACCTATGGCTACACCTTC. The chain combines TRBV20-1 with TRBJ1-2; 12 bases line up with TRBD1. After removal of 3 bases from V and 4 bases from J, the junction contained 6 bases not matched to a gene. Germline loops: CDR1 DFQATT, CDR2 SNEGSKA (reference sequence). The CDR3 extends over 15 amino acids.